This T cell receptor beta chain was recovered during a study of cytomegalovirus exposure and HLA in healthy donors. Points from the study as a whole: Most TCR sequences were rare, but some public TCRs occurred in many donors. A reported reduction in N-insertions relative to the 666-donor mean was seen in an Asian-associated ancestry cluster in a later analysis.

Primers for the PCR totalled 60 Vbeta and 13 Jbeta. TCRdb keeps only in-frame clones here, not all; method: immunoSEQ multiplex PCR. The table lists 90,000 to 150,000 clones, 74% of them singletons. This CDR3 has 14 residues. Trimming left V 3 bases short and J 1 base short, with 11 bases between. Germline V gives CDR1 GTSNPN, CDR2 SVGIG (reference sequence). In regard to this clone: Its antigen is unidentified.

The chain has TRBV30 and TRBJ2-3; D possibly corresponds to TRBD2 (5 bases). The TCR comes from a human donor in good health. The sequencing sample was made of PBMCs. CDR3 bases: TGTGCCTGGAGAGAAACAGCGGGCACAGATACGCAGTATTTT. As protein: CAWRETAGTDTQYF.